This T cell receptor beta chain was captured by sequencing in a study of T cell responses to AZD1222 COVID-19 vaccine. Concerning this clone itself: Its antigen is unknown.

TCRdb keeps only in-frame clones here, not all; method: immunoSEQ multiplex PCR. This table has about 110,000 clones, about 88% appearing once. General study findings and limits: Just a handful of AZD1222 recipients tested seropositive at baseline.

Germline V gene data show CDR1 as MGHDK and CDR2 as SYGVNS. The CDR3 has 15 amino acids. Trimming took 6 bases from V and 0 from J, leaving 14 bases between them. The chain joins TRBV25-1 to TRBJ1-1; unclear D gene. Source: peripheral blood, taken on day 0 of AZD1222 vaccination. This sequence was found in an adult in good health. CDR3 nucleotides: TGTGCCAGCAGGGCGGCGGTTTTCATGAACACTGAAGCTTTCTTT. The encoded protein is CASRAAVFMNTEAFF.